The TCR delta chain under discussion was sequenced for a study of gamma-delta chains in newborns, infants, children. Turning to the study itself: Polyclonal expansion of innate γδ T cells after birth follows microbial exposure.

TCRdb reanalysed the reads with CATT. The sample lists just over 5,500 delta-chain clones; about 0.43% were seen once. Trimming cost V 1 base and J 0 bases; bases outside gene matches: 8. The germline gives CDR1 GEAIGNYY, CDR2 EKD. There are 19 residues in the CDR3. This clone occurred a few times. The translation of this DNA and the TCRdb protein of a much larger clone differ at residue 8, probably owing to a read error; the protein shown here is translated from the DNA. Sequencing used blood. The chain is built from TRDV2 and TRDJ3; 7 nucleotides line up with TRDD3. The sequence derives from a child who was a newborn, infant or young child, either healthy, febrile or measles-vaccinated (not recorded which). In DNA, the CDR3 is TGTGCCTGTGACACTCTGGGGGCTACGAGCTCCTGGGACACCCGACAGATGTTTTTC. It yields the protein CACDTLGATSSWDTRQMFF.